Sequencing of this TCR beta chain was carried out in a study of blood T cells in healthy people across ages. At least 5 micrograms of total RNA were extracted per sample. A sample-barcoded 5' primer and a J-beta primer mix were used in a second PCR of roughly 7 to 11 cycles. Tags on each cDNA molecule came from a template-switch adaptor with 12 random nucleotides. Each CDR3 protein gets one entry after TCRdb re-called the 5' RACE reads with MiXCR. The sample shows hundreds of thousands of distinct CDR3 sequences, around 50% of them seen only once. In the case of this clonotype: Its cognate antigen is unknown.

Study-level points and caveats: Strongly correlated with naive T cell percentage was TCR beta diversity.

The sample was blood. The sequence was obtained from a woman of 80 years or more in good health.

The CDR3 loop reads CASSLAPGSDTQYF. CDR3 nucleotide sequence: TGCGCCAGCAGCTTGGCCCCCGGTTCAGATACGCAGTATTTT. The chain couples TRBV5-1 to TRBJ2-3; D remains ambiguous. The germline V and J ends were trimmed by 0 bases and 4 bases, with 9 bases remaining between them. The germline V gene has CDR1 SGHRS and CDR2 YFSETQ. The CDR3 is 14 residues long.